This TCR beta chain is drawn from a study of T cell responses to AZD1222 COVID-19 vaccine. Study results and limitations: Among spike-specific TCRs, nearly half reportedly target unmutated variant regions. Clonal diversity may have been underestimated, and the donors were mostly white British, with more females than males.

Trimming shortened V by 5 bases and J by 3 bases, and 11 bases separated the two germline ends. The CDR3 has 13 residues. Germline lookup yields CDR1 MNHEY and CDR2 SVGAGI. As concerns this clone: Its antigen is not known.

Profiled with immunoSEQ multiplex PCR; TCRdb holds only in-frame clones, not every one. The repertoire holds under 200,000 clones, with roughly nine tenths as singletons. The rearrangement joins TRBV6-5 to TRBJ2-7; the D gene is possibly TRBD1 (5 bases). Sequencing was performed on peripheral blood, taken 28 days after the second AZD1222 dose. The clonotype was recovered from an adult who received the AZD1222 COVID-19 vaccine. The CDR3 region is CASSRGSFYEQYF. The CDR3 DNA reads TGTGCCAGCAGTAGGGGCTCATTCTACGAGCAGTACTTC.